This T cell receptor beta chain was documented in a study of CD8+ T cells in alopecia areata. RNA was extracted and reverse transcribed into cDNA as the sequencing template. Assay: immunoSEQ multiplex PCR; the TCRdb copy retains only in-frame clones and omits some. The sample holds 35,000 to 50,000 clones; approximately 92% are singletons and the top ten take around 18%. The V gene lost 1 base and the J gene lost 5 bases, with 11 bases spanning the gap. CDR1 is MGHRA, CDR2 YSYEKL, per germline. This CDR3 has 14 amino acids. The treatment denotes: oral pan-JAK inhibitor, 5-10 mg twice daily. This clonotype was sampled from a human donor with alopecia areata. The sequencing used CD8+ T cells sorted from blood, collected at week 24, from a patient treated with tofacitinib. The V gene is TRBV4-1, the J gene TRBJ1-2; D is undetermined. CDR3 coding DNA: TGCGCCAGCAGCCAAGCGCAGGCAATTTATGGCTACACCTTC. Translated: CASSQAQAIYGYTF.